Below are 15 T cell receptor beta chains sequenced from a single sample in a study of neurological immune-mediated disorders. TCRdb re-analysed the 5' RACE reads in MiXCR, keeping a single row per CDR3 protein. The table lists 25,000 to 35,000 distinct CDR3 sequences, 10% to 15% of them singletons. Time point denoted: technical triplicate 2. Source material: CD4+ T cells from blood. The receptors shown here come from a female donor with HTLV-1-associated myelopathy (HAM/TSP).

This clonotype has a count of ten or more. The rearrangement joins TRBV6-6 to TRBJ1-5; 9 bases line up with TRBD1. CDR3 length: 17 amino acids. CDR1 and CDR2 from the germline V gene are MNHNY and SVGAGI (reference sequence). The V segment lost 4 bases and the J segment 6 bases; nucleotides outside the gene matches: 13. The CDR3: CASSSILTGGITQPQHF. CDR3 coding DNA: TGTGCCAGCAGTTCCATCTTAACAGGGGGCATCACTCAGCCCCAGCATTTT.

DNA for the CDR3: TGTGCCAGCAGCTCTAGTGGGGATACGCAGTATTTT. It yields the protein CASSSSGDTQYF. The V call is TRBV5-5, the J call TRBJ2-3; D ambiguous. This CDR3 region has 12 residues. CDR1 and CDR2 from the germline V gene are SGHKS and YYEKEE (reference sequence). Trimming took off 3 bases at V and 6 bases at J, with 8 bases between the two ends.

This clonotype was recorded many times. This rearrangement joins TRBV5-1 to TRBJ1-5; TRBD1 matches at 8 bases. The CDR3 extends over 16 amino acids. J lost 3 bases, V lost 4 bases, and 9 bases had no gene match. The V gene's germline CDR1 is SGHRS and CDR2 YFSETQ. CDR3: CASSPSPTGDNQPQHF. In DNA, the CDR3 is TGCGCCAGCAGCCCTTCTCCGACAGGGGACAATCAGCCCCAGCATTTT.

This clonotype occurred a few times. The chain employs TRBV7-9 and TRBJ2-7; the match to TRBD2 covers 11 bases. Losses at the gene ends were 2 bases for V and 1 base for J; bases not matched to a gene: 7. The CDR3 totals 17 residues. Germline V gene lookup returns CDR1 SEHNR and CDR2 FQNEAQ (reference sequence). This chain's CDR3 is CASSLTPGLAESYEQYF. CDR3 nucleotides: TGTGCCAGCAGCTTAACCCCGGGACTAGCGGAGTCCTACGAGCAGTACTTC.

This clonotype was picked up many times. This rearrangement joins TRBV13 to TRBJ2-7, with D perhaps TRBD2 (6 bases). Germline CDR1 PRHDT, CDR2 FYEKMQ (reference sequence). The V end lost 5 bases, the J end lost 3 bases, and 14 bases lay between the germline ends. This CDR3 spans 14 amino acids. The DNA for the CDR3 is TGTGCCAGCAGCCCCCGACCGACTAGCTACGAGCAGTACTTC. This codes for CASSPRPTSYEQYF.

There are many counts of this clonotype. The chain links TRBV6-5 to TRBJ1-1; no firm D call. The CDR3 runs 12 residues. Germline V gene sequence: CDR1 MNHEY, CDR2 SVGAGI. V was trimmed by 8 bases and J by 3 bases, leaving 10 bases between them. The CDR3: CASAKVYTEAFF. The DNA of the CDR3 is TGTGCCAGCGCGAAAGTTTACACTGAAGCTTTCTTT.

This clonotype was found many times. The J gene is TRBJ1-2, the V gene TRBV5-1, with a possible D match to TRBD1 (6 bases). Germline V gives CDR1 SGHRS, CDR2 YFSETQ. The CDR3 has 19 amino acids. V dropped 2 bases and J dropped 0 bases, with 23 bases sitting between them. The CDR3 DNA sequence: TGCGCCAGCAGCTTTAGCCCAGAATTCACAGGGAGCTCTAACTATGGCTACACCTTC. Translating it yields CASSFSPEFTGSSNYGYTF.

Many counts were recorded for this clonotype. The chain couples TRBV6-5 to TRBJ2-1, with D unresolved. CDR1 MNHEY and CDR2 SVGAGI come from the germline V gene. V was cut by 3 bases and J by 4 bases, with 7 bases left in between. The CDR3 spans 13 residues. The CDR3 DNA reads TGTGCCAGCAGTTATGGGGTATACAATGAGCAGTTCTTC. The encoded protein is CASSYGVYNEQFF.

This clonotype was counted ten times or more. For the CDR3, the DNA is TGCAGTGCCCCAAGGGACAGCCACCAAGAGACCCAGTACTTC. This translates into CSAPRDSHQETQYF. V and J are TRBV20-1 and TRBJ2-5, with 7 bases aligning to TRBD1. CDR1 is DFQATT, CDR2 SNEGSKA, per germline (reference sequence). This CDR3 is 14 amino acids long. Unmatched junction bases numbered 7, after V lost 6 bases and J lost 0 bases.

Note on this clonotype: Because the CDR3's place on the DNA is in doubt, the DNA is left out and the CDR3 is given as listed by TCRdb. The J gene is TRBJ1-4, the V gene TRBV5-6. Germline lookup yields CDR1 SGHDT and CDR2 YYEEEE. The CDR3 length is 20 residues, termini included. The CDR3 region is CASSFYICSARGRSIEKLFF.

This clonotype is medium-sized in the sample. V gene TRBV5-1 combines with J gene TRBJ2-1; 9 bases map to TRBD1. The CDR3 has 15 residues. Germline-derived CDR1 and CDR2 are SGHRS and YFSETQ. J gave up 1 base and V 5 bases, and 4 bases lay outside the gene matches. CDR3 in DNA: TGCGCCAGCAGACCGGGACAGGGTTCCTACAATGAGCAGTTCTTC. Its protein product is CASRPGQGSYNEQFF.

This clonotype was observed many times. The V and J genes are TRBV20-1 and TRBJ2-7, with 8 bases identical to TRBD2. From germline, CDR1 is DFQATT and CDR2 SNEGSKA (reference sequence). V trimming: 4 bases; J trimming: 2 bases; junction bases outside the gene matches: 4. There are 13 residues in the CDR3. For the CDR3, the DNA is TGCAGTGCTACGACTAGCGTAGCCTACGAGCAGTACTTC. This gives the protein CSATTSVAYEQYF.

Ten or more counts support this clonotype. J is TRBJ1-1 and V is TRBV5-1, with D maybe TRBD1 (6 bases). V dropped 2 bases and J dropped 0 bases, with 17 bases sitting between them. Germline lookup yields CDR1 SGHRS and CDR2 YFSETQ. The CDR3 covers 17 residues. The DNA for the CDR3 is TGCGCCAGCAGCTTTGACTCCCCAGGGGTAATGAACACTGAAGCTTTCTTT. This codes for CASSFDSPGVMNTEAFF.

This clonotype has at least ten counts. The CDR3 sequence: CSVEPLRGKLGEQYF. The CDR3 DNA reads as TGCAGCGTTGAGCCGCTTCGGGGGAAACTAGGCGAGCAGTACTTC. The chain recombines TRBV29-1 with TRBJ2-7, with D perhaps matching TRBD2 (6 bases). Germline V lookup: CDR1 SQVTM, CDR2 ANQGSEA. This CDR3 spans 15 amino acids. V lost 3 bases and J 6 bases, leaving 21 bases between the germline ends.

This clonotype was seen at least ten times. The CDR3 spells CASSFQGYNEQFF. The CDR3 nucleotides read TGTGCCAGCAGCTTCCAGGGTTACAATGAGCAGTTCTTC. The rearrangement uses TRBV5-5 and TRBJ2-1; the D gene is possibly TRBD1 (5 bases). V lost 2 bases, J lost 4 bases, and 7 bases lay in between. Germline V gene sequence: CDR1 SGHKS, CDR2 YYEKEE (reference sequence). The CDR3 consists of 13 residues.